A single sample is the source of the 22 T cell receptor beta chains below, sequenced in a study of CD8+CD57+ T cells in acquired aplastic anemia. Those patients picked for sequencing had displayed CD8+CD57+ cell expansion on flow cytometry. The template used for profiling TCR beta VDJ and CDR3 was genomic DNA. A single record per CDR3 protein comes from TCRdb applying MiXCR to the reads. Of 200,000 to 300,000 distinct CDR3 sequences in the sample, about 44% were seen once. What was sequenced was sorted CD4+, CD8+, or CD8+CD57+ T cells (not recorded which) from PBMCs. These receptors were taken from a human donor with aplastic anemia.

The chain has TRBV7-9 and TRBJ2-7; D gene unclear. The CDR3 contains 15 residues. The germline V gene has CDR1 SEHNR and CDR2 FQNEAQ (reference sequence). Trimming took off 1 base at V and 2 bases at J, with 12 bases between the two ends. Written as DNA, the CDR3 is TGTGCCAGCAGCTTAGAGGTCGCCGGGCCCTACGAGCAGTACTTC. Translation: CASSLEVAGPYEQYF.

The chain couples TRBV29-1 to TRBJ1-3; D not certain. Germline lookup yields CDR1 SQVTM and CDR2 ANQGSEA. The V end lost 6 bases, the J end lost 0 bases, and 6 bases lay between the germline ends. CDR3 size: 12 residues. This CDR3 reads CSVGISGNTIYF. In nucleotides, the CDR3 is TGCAGCGTGGGGATCTCTGGAAACACCATATATTTT.

The chain is built from TRBV7-2 and TRBJ2-7, with 7 bases matching TRBD2. The junction had 7 bases not matched to a gene; V was cut back by 9 bases and J by 2 bases. The CDR3 totals 13 residues. The germline CDR1 and CDR2 sequences are SGHTA and FQGNSA. The CDR3 DNA follows: TGTGCCAGTAGAACAAGCGGGGCCTACGAGCAGTACTTC. This translates into CASRTSGAYEQYF.

This clonotype appeared many times. The chain has TRBV7-3 and TRBJ2-2; no clear D. The CDR3 covers 14 residues. The germline CDR1 and CDR2 sequences are SGHTA and FQGTGA. Trimming pared 5 bases from V and 1 base from J, leaving 8 bases between. CDR3 region: CASSPFQNTGELFF. DNA of the CDR3: TGTGCCAGCAGCCCGTTTCAGAACACCGGGGAGCTGTTTTTT.

There are many counts of this clonotype. The gene calls are TRBV28 and TRBJ1-6, with 7 bases aligning to TRBD1. This CDR3 region has 15 residues. Germline trimming cut 5 bases from V and 6 bases from J; bases unmatched to any gene: 7. Germline V lookup: CDR1 MDHEN, CDR2 SYDVKM. This chain's CDR3 is CASSDPGTVNSPLHF. As DNA, the CDR3 is TGTGCCAGCAGTGATCCCGGGACAGTTAATTCACCCCTCCACTTT.

This sequence joins TRBV4-1 and TRBJ2-3; 7 nucleotides match TRBD1. V dropped 1 base and J dropped 2; count of bases not matched to a gene: 6. The CDR3 sequence is 16 residues long. CDR1 and CDR2 (germline): MGHRA, YSYEKL. CDR3 sequence: CASSQAHRGPTDTQYF. CDR3 coding DNA: TGCGCCAGCAGCCAAGCCCACAGGGGACCCACAGATACGCAGTATTTT.

As concerns this clonotype: Its ends do not fully match the called genes, so a read error is possible. The gene calls are TRBV6-5 and TRBJ2-1; D could derive from TRBD1 or TRBD2 (5 bases each). Germline lookup yields CDR1 MNHEY and CDR2 SVGAGI. This CDR3 is 14 amino acids long. The CDR3 bases are TGTGCCAGCAGTTACTGGGGGATCTCTAATGAGCAGTCCTTC. Its protein product is CASSYWGISNEQSF.

As regards this clonotype: A much larger clone sits a single nucleotide away, making a read error possible. The genes are TRBV7-6 and TRBJ2-2; the match to TRBD2 covers 12 bases. Trimming removed 1 base from V and 10 bases from J; junction bases left unmatched: 10. CDR1 SGHVS and CDR2 FNYEAQ come from the germline V gene. The CDR3 totals 17 residues. The CDR3 coding sequence is TGTGCCAGCAGCTTAGGAACTAGCGGGGGGATTAGGGAGGAGCTGTTTTTT. Amino acid sequence: CASSLGTSGGIREELFF.

This clonotype was detected a few times. The chain couples TRBV2 to TRBJ1-1; perhaps TRBD1 as D (5 bases). The germline gives CDR1 SNHLY, CDR2 FYNNEI. The CDR3 is 14 amino acids. Trimming stripped 4 bases from V and 4 bases from J, with 13 bases between. The CDR3 loop is CASSVSGRGTEAFF. The CDR3 DNA reads as TGTGCCAGCAGTGTTTCCGGGAGGGGCACTGAAGCTTTCTTT.

This clonotype has ten or more counts. Mismatch with germline at one junction end may stem from a read error. The CDR3 DNA is TGTGCTAGCAGCTCCGACACGGCAGATACGCAGTATTTT. Translating it yields CASSSDTADTQYF. This chain uses TRBV7-7 with TRBJ2-3; D gene unclear. Germline CDR1 and CDR2: SSHAT and FNYEAQ (reference sequence). The CDR3 length is 13 residues.

As for this clonotype: An end of the junction does not agree with germline; a read error may underlie this. The chain couples TRBV6-1 to TRBJ2-5; D uncertain. Germline values: CDR1 MNHNS, CDR2 SASEGT. The CDR3 has 11 amino acids. The CDR3 region has the DNA TGTGCCAGCAGTTTTGGAGAGGCCCAGTACTTC. Translating gives CASSFGEAQYF.

This clonotype was observed many times. The chain recombines TRBV7-6 with TRBJ2-1; 9 bases align to TRBD2. With 5 bases clipped from V and 5 bases from J, the junction kept 4 bases outside the gene matches. Germline V gene data show CDR1 as SGHVS and CDR2 as FNYEAQ. The length of the CDR3 is 14 residues. The CDR3 region is CASSPSGANNEQFF. The CDR3 nucleotides read TGTGCCAGCAGCCCTAGCGGGGCTAACAATGAGCAGTTCTTC.

This clonotype was detected ten times or more. The V call is TRBV7-3, the J call TRBJ2-3; perhaps TRBD1 as D (6 bases). Germline V CDR1 and CDR2: SGHTA, FQGTGA. The CDR3 loop spans 14 amino acids. Trimming took 5 bases from V and 0 from J, leaving 9 bases between them. The CDR3 region is CASSLGQSTDTQYF. DNA of the CDR3: TGTGCCAGCAGCCTTGGACAGAGCACAGATACGCAGTATTTT.

This clonotype was recorded at least ten times. This chain links TRBV5-8 with TRBJ2-7; weak D call: TRBD2 (5 bases). The CDR3 consists of 14 residues. Per germline, CDR1 SGHTS and CDR2 YDEGEE. The V end was cut by 4 bases, the J end by 3 bases, with 14 bases between. The CDR3 bases are TGTGCCAGCAGCCCCGGGCTCGGGGACTACGAGCAGTACTTC. Its translation: CASSPGLGDYEQYF. Drawing the rest from reference TRBV5-8 and TRBJ2-7, the complete variable domain is EAGVTQSPTHLIKTRGQQATLRCSPISGHTSVYWYQQALGLGLQFLLWYDEGEERNRGNFPPRFSGRQFPNYSSELNVNALELEDSALYLCASSPGLGDYEQYFGPGTRLTVT.

This clonotype was picked up many times. This chain connects TRBV9 to TRBJ1-5; a possible D gene is TRBD1 (5 bases). This CDR3 contains 14 residues. Trimming stripped 3 bases from V and 7 bases from J, with 14 bases between. CDR1 SGDLS and CDR2 YYNGEE come from the germline V gene. CDR3 sequence reads: CASSALGDGQPQHF. Here the CDR3 DNA reads TGTGCCAGCAGCGCGCTAGGGGACGGGCAGCCCCAGCATTTT.

This chain connects TRBV7-3 to TRBJ2-3; 9 positions match TRBD2. The germline CDR1 and CDR2 sequences are SGHTA and FQGTGA. J lost 5 bases, V lost 5 bases, and 11 bases had no gene match. This CDR3 comprises 16 residues. The CDR3 protein is CASSPSGAGGLDTQYF. In DNA form, the CDR3 reads TGTGCCAGCAGCCCCTCAGGAGCGGGGGGTCTAGATACGCAGTATTTT.

This clonotype was detected ten times or more. The chain carries TRBV5-6 and TRBJ1-1; 7 bases agree with TRBD1. The CDR3 is 13 residues long. The germline CDR1 and CDR2 sequences are SGHDT and YYEEEE. The ends lost 5 bases at V and 4 bases at J; junction bases unmatched: 5. CDR3 DNA sequence: TGTGCCAGCAGGGAAACAGGGGCCACTGAAGCTTTCTTT. Protein product: CASRETGATEAFF.

The chain links TRBV10-1 to TRBJ2-1; TRBD2 agrees at 8 bases. V lost 6 bases and J lost 10; bases outside the gene matches: 8. Per the germline V gene, CDR1 is WNHNN and CDR2 is SYGVQD (reference sequence). The CDR3 sequence is 13 residues long. The CDR3 nucleotides read TGCGCCAGCAGCGCGGGGGGCTGGAAGGAGCAGTTCTTC. Translation: CASSAGGWKEQFF.

Of note for this clonotype: An end of the junction differs from the germline gene, which may be a read error. The chain recombines TRBV2 with TRBJ1-6; no clear D gene. CDR3 length: 13 residues. From germline, CDR1 is SNHLY and CDR2 FYNNEI. The DNA for the CDR3 is TGTGCCAGCAGTATCCGCCTTAATTCACCCCCCCACTTT. Protein product: CASSIRLNSPPHF.

This clonotype was seen a few times. This is likely a read error, given that the CDR3 carries no conserved phenylalanine or tryptophan at its end. The chain is built from TRBV2 and TRBJ1-5, with a tentative D call TRBD1 (5 bases). V was cut by 5 bases and J by 3 bases, with 14 bases left in between. This CDR3 spans 15 amino acids. The germline CDR1 and CDR2 sequences are SNHLY and FYNNEI. CDR3 loop: CASSPRGRDNQPQHL. CDR3 nucleotides: TGTGCCAGCAGTCCTCGAGGCAGGGACAATCAGCCCCAGCATTTA.

J is TRBJ2-7 and V is TRBV6-6, with 9 positions matching TRBD2. Trimming removed 8 bases from V and 3 bases from J; junction bases left unmatched: 11. Germline V lookup: CDR1 MNHNY, CDR2 SVGAGI (reference sequence). CDR3 size: 15 residues. CDR3 sequence (DNA): TGTGCCAGCCGAGGTGAGCTAGCGGGGTTCTACGAGCAGTACTTC. Translated: CASRGELAGFYEQYF.

The V call is TRBV29-1, the J call TRBJ1-5; D unresolved. This CDR3 comprises 13 residues. V lost 4 bases, J lost 0 bases, and 7 bases lay in between. Germline V gives CDR1 SQVTM, CDR2 ANQGSEA. DNA of the CDR3: TGCAGCGTTGCATTGAGTAGCAATCAGCCCCAGCATTTT. It encodes CSVALSSNQPQHF.